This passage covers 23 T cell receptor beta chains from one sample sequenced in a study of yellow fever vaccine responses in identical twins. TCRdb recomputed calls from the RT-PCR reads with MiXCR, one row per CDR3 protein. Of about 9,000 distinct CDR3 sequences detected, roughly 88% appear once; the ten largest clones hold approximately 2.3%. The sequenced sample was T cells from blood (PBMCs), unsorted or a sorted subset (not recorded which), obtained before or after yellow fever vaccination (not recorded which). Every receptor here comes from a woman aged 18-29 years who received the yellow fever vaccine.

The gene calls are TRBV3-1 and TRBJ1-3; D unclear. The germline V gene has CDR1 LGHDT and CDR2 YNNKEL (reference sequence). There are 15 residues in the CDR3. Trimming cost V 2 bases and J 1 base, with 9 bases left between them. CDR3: CASSQSERSGNTIYF. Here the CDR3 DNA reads TGTGCCAGCAGCCAAAGTGAAAGGTCTGGAAACACCATATATTTT. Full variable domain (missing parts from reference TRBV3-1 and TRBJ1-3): DTAVSQTPKYLVTQMGNDKSIKCEQNLGHDTMYWYKQDSKKFLKIMFSYNNKELIINETVPNRFSPKSPDKAHLNLHINSLELGDSAVYFCASSQSERSGNTIYFGEGSWLTVV.

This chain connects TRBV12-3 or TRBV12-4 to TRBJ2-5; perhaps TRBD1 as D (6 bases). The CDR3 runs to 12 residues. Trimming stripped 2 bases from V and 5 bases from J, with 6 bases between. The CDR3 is CASSLTGETQYF. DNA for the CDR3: TGTGCCAGCAGTTTAACAGGGGAGACCCAGTACTTC.

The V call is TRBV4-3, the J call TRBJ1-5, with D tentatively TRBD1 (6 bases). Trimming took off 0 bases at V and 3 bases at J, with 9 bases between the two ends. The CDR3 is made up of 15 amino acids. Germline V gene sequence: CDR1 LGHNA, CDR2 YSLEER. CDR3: CASSQESGVNQPQHF. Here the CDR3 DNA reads TGCGCCAGCAGCCAAGAATCAGGGGTCAATCAGCCCCAGCATTTT.

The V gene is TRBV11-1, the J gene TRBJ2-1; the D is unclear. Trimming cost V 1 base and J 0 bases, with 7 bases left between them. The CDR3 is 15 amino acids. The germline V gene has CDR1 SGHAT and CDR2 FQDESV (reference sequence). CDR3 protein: CASSLVLSSYNEQFF. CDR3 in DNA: TGTGCCAGCAGCTTAGTCCTAAGCTCCTACAATGAGCAGTTCTTC.

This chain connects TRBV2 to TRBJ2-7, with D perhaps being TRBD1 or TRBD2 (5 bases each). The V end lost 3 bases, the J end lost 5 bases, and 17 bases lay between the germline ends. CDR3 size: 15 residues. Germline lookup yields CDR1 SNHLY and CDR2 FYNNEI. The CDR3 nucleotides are TGTGCCAGCAGTGATCTTGATGAGGGGTGGGACGAGCAGTACGTC. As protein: CASSDLDEGWDEQYV.

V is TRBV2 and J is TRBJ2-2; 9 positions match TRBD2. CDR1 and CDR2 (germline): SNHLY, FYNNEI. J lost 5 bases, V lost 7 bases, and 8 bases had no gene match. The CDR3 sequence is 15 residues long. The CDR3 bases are TGTGCCAGCATAGCGGGAGAGCGAGGAACCGGGGAGCTGTTTTTT. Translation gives CASIAGERGTGELFF.

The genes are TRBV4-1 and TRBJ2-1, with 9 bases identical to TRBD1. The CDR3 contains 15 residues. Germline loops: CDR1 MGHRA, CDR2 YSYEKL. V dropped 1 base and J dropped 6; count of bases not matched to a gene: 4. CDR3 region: CASSQVQGAGNEQFF. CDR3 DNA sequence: TGCGCCAGCAGCCAAGTACAGGGGGCTGGCAATGAGCAGTTCTTC.

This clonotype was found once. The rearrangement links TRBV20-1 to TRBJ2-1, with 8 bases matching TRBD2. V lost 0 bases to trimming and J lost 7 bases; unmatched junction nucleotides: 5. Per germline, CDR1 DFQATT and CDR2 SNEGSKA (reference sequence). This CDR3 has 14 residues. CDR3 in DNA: TGCAGTGCTAGAGACGGGACTAGTAAAAATGAGCAGTTCTTC. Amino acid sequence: CSARDGTSKNEQFF.

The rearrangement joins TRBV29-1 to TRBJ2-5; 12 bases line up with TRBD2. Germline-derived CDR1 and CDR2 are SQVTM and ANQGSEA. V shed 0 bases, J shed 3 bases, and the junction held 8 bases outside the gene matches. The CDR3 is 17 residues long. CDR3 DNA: TGCAGCGTTGAAGAACTAGCGGGGGGTCGACGGAAAGAGACCCAGTACTTC. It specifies CSVEELAGGRRKETQYF.

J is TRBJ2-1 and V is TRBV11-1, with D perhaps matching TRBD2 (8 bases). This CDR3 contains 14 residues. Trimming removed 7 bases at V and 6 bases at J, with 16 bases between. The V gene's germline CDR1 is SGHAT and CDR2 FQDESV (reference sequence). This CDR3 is CASTREGAGNEQFF. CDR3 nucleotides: TGTGCCAGCACCCGGGAGGGGGCCGGCAATGAGCAGTTCTTC.

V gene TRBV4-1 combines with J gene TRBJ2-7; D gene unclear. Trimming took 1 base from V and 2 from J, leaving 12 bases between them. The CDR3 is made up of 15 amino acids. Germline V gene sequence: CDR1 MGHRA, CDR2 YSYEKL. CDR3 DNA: TGCGCCAGCAGCCAAGCGAAATCGCCTGCCTACGAGCAGTACGTC. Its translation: CASSQAKSPAYEQYV.

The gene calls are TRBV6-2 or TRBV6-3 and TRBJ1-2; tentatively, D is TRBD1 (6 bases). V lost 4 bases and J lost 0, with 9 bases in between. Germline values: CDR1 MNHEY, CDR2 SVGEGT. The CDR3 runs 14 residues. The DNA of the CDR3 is TGTGCCAGCAGTTGGGACATAGCTAACTATGGCTACACCTTC. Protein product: CASSWDIANYGYTF.

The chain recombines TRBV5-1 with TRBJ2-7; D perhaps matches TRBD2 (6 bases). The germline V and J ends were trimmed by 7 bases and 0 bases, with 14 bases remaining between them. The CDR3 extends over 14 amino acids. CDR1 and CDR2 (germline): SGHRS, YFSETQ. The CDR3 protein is CASRPGTDSYEQYF. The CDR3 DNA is TGCGCCAGCCGCCCCGGGACTGACTCCTACGAGCAGTACTTC. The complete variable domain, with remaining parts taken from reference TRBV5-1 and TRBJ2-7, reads KAGVTQTPRYLIKTRGQQVTLSCSPISGHRSVSWYQQTPGQGLQFLFEYFSETQRNKGNFPGRFSGRQFSNSRSEMNVSTLELGDSALYLCASRPGTDSYEQYFGPGTRLTVT.

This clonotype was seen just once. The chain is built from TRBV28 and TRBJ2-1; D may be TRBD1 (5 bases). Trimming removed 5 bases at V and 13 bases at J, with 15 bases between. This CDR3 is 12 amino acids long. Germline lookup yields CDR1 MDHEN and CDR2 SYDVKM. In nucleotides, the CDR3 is TGTGCCAGCAGTGCCCGACAGAACCCTCAGTTCTTC. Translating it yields CASSARQNPQFF. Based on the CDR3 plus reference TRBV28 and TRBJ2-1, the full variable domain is DVKVTQSSRYLVKRTGEKVFLECVQDMDHENMFWYRQDPGLGLRLIYFSYDVKMKEKGDIPEGYSVSREKKERFSLILESASTNQTSMYLCASSARQNPQFFGPGTRLTVL.

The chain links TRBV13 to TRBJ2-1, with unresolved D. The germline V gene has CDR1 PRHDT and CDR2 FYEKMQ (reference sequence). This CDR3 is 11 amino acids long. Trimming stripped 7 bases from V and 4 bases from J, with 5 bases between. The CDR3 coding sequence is TGTGCCAGCAAGTATTACAATGAGCAGTTCTTC. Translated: CASKYYNEQFF.

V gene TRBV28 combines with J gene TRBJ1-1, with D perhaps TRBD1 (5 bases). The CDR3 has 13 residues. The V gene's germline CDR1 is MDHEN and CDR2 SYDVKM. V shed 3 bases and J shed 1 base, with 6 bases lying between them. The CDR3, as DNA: TGTGCCAGCAGTTTGGGGGGGAACACTGAAGCTTTCTTT. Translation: CASSLGGNTEAFF.

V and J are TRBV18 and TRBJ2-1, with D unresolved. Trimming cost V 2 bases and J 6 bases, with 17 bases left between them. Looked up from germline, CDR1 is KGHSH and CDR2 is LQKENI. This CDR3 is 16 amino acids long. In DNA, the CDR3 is TGTGCCAGCTCACCAATCTCGACGACGCTTGGCAATGAGCAGTTCTTC. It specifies CASSPISTTLGNEQFF.

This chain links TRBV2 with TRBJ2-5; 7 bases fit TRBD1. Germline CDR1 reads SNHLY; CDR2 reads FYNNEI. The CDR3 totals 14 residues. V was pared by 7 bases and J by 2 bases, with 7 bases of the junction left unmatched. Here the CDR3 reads CASKGIQGQETQYF. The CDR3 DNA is TGTGCCAGCAAAGGGATACAGGGGCAAGAGACCCAGTACTTC.

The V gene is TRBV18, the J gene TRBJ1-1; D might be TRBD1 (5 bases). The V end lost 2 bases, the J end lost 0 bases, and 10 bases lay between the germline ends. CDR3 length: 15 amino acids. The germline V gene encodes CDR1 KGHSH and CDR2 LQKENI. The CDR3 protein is CASSPEGRLNTEAFF. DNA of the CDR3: TGTGCCAGCTCACCAGAGGGGAGGTTGAACACTGAAGCTTTCTTT. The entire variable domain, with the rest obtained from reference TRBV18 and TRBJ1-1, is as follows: NAGVMQNPRHLVRRRGQEARLRCSPMKGHSHVYWYRQLPEEGLKFMVYLQKENIIDESGMPKERFSAEFPKEGPSILRIQQVVRGDSAAYFCASSPEGRLNTEAFFGQGTRLTVV.

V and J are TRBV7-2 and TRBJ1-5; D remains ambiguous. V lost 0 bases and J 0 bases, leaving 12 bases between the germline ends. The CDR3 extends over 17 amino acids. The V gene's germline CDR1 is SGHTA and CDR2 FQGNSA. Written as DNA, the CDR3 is TGTGCCAGCAGCTTAGCTGATGTCAGCTATAGCAATCAGCCCCAGCATTTT. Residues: CASSLADVSYSNQPQHF. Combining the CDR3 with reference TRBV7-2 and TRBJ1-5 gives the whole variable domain GAGVSQSPSNKVTEKGKDVELRCDPISGHTALYWYRQSLGQGLEFLIYFQGNSAPDKSGLPSDRFSAERTGGSVSTLTIQRTQQEDSAVYLCASSLADVSYSNQPQHFGDGTRLSIL.

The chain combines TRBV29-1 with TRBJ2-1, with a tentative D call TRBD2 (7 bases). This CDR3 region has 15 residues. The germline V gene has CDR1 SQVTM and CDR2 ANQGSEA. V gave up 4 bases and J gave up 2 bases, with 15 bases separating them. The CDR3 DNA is TGCAGCGTTGGTAGCTGGGGGGGCGCCTACAATGAGCAGTTCTTC. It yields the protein CSVGSWGGAYNEQFF.

The CDR3 here is CSAVPSGRAGEQYF. For the CDR3, the DNA is TGCAGCGCCGTGCCTAGCGGGAGGGCCGGCGAGCAGTACTTC. The gene calls are TRBV29-1 and TRBJ2-7; 12 bases are a match to TRBD2. Per germline, CDR1 SQVTM and CDR2 ANQGSEA. V gave up 7 bases and J gave up 6 bases; unmatched junction bases: 10. The CDR3 consists of 14 residues.

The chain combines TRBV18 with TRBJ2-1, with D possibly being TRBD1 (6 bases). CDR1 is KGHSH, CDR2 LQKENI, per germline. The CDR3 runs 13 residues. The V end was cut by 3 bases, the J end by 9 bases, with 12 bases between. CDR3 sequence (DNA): TGTGCCAGCTCACCCCCCAGGGGCGGTGAGCAGTTCTTC. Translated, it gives CASSPPRGGEQFF.